The source of this TCR beta chain is a study of cytomegalovirus exposure and HLA in healthy donors. On the study more broadly: Earlier work reported around 110 million unique TCR beta sequences from about 179 million T cells.

This CDR3 spans 12 amino acids. Trimming took 11 bases from V and 9 from J; bases not matched to a gene: 7. Germline CDR1 is SNHLY and CDR2 is FYNNEI. The PCR ran on 60 Vbeta and 13 Jbeta primers. Sequencing used immunoSEQ multiplex PCR; TCRdb keeps in-frame clones, though not all of them. The table has 150,000 to 200,000 clones, around 80% seen once. Specimen: PBMCs. The genes are TRBV2 and TRBJ1-3, with TRBD1 identical over 10 bases. The sequence was collected from a woman aged 18-29 years in good health and CMV-seronegative. CDR3 bases: TGTGCCGGAGGGACAGGGGAAGCCACCATATATTTT. It yields the protein CAGGTGEATIYF.